This T cell receptor beta chain was captured by sequencing in a study of Ad26.COV2.S vaccination and SARS-CoV-2 variants. Here immunoSEQ multiplex PCR was the method, and the copy in TCRdb shows in-frame clones only, minus some. The sample lists approximately 480,000 clones, around nine tenths seen once, with around 13% in the top ten. The treatment: 15 to 20 received Ad26.COV2.S at low or high dose, single or two shots; 5 received placebo; per-sample allocation not given. Vaccine and placebo recipients were sampled on day 63 after the first injection. Germline loops: CDR1 GTSNPN, CDR2 SVGIG (reference sequence). The CDR3 covers 11 residues. Trimming pared 3 bases from V and 4 bases from J, leaving 6 bases between.

The chain combines TRBV30 with TRBJ1-2; D may be TRBD1 (5 bases). This sample comprised peripheral blood, obtained in a trial of Ad26.COV2.S vaccine versus placebo. This receptor was obtained from a person between 18 and 65 years old who received the Ad26.COV2.S COVID-19 vaccine or a placebo. In DNA, the CDR3 is TGTGCCTGGAGCGGGGCCTATGGCTACACCTTC. Protein sequence: CAWSGAYGYTF.